The source of this T cell receptor beta chain is a study of immune evolution from preneoplasia to lung adenocarcinoma. Overall study results and limits: Clonality was highest in normal lung, lower in later-stage lesions apparently. Normal lung had the highest top T cell clone frequencies. T cell clonality was higher in KRAS-mutant than EGFR-mutant or wild-type nodules.

Assay: immunoSEQ multiplex PCR; the TCRdb copy retains only in-frame clones and omits some. The sample yields around 40,000 clones, more than 60% seen once. Trimming pared 5 bases from V and 8 bases from J, leaving 12 bases between. This CDR3 is built from 13 residues. The V gene's germline CDR1 is SGHTA and CDR2 FQGTGA. Points on this clone: Antigen: not known.

The receptor comes from a person between 55 and 69 years old with lung adenocarcinoma. Sequences were obtained from FFPE invasive lung adenocarcinoma tissue. The chain carries TRBV7-3 and TRBJ2-2, with D uncertain. The CDR3 coding sequence is TGTGCCAGCAGCGCGGACCCTACGGGGGAGCTGTTTTTT. Its translation is CASSADPTGELFF.